This T cell receptor beta chain was sequenced during a study of T cells in localized non-small cell lung cancer. Per the germline V gene, CDR1 is SGHRS and CDR2 is YFSETQ. J was trimmed by 2 bases and V by 4 bases; bases with no gene match: 3. The CDR3 runs to 15 residues. Regarding this clone: Antigen unknown.

Study-wide results and caveats: Across samples, adjacent lung featured a median 57 of the top 100 tumor clones.

Data came from immunoSEQ multiplex PCR; TCRdb stores just in-frame clones and leaves some out. Of 45,000 to 70,000 clones listed, 70% to 90% are singletons. The sequence came from a woman aged 35 to 70 with stage I lung adenocarcinoma. This sequence joins TRBV5-1 and TRBJ2-1; 10 nucleotides match TRBD2. The material sequenced was peripheral blood, taken before any cancer treatment. DNA of the CDR3: TGCGCCAGCAGCCCGGGACTAGCGCCCTACAATGAGCAGTTCTTC. It codes for CASSPGLAPYNEQFF.